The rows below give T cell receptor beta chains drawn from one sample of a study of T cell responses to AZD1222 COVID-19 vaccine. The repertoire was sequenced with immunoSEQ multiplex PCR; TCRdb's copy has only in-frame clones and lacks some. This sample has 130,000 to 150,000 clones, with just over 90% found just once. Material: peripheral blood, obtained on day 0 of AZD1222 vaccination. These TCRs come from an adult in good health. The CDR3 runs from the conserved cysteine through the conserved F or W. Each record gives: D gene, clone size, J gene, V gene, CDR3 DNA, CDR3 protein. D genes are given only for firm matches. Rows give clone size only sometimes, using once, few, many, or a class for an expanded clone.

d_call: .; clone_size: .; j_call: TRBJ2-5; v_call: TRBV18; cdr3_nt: TGTGCCAGCTCACCAGAGTCGTTACGGACTCGGGAGACCCAGTACTTC; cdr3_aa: CASSPESLRTRETQYF
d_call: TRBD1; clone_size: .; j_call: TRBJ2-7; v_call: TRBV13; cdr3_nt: TGTGCCAGCAGCCTACAGGGGTCTCCGACCTACGAGCAGTACTTC; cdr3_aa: CASSLQGSPTYEQYF
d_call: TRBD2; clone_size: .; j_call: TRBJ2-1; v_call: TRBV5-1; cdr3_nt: TGCGCCAGCAGCCTCTCCCCCCGGGGGGACAATGAGCAGTTCTTC; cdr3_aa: CASSLSPRGDNEQFF
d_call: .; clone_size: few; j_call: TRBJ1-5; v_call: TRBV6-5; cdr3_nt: TGTGCCAGCAGCCCCGCGACAGGCAATCAGCCCCAGCATTTT; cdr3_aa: CASSPATGNQPQHF
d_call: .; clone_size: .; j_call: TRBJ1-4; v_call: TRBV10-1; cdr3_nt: TGCGCCAGCTTAGGCCGGACTAATGAAAAACTGTTTTTT; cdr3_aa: CASLGRTNEKLFF
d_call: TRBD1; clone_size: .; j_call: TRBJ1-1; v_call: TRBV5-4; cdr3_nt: TGTGCCAGCAGCAGGGGACAGGGATTGAACACTGAAGCTTTCTTT; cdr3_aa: CASSRGQGLNTEAFF
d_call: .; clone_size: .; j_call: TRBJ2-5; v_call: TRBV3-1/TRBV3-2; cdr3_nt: TGTGCCAGCAGCCAAGATTGGGCTGCCTGGGGGACCCAGTACTTC; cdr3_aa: CASSQDWAAWGTQYF
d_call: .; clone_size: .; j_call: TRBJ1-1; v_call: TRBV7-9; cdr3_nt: TGTGCCAGCAGCCCCCGGACCGAAGCTTTCTTT; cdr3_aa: CASSPRTEAFF
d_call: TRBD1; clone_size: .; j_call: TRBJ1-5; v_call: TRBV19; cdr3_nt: TGTGCCAGTAGTGCTAGGGACAGGGAAGGCAATCAGCCCCAGCATTTT; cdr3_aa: CASSARDREGNQPQHF
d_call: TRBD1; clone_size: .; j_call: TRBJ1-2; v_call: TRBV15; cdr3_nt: TGTGCCACCAGCAGACCCCAGGGGGCCCCCAGTGGCACCTTC; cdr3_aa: CATSRPQGAPSGTF
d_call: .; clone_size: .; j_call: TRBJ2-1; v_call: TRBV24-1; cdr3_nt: TGTGCCACCAGTGACCCGGTCATCAATGAGCAGTTCTTC; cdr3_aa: CATSDPVINEQFF
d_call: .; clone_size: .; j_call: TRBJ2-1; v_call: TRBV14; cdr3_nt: TGTGCCAGCAGCCAAGTACGACAGTCGACCTCCTACAATGAGCAGTTCTTC; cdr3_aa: CASSQVRQSTSYNEQFF
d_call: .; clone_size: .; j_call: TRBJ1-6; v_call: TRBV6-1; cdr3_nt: TGTGCCAGCAGTGAAGCCCGTTCACCCCTCCACTTT; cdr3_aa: CASSEARSPLHF
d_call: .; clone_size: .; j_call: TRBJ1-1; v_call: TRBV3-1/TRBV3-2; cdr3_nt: TGTGCCAGCAGCCAAGTGGGTCGGGAAGCTTTCTTT; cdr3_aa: CASSQVGREAFF
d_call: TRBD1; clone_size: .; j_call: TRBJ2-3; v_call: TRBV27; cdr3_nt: TGTGCCAGCAGCGAAACCACAGGGGGCGTACTTACAGATACGCAGTATTTT; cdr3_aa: CASSETTGGVLTDTQYF
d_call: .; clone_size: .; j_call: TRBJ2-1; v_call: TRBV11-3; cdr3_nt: TGTGCCAGCAGCGAGGGCAGAACCTCCCCCTACAATGAGCAGTTCTTC; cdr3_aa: CASSEGRTSPYNEQFF
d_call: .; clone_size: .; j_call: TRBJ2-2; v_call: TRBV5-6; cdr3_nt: TGTGCCAGCAGCCCGGTGAACACCGGGGAGCTGTTTTTT; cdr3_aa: CASSPVNTGELFF
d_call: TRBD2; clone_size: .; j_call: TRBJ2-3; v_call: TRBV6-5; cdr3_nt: TGTGCCAGCAGTTACTCTCAACTAGCGGATACGCAGTATTTT; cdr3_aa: CASSYSQLADTQYF
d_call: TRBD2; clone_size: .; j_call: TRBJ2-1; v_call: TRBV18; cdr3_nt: TGTGCCAGCTCTCCTAGGACTAGCGGCTACAATGAGCAGTTCTTC; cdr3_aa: CASSPRTSGYNEQFF
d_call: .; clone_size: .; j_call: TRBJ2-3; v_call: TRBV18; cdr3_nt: TGTGCCAGCTCCCCGTGGGGATCGAACACAGATACGCAGTATTTT; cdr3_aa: CASSPWGSNTDTQYF
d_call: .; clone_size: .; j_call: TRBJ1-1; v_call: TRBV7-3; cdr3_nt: TGTGCCAGCAGCTTAAATGGTATGAACACTGAAGCTTTCTTT; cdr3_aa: CASSLNGMNTEAFF
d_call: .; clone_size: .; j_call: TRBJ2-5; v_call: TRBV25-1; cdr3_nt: TGTGCCAGCAGTGGAAGATTTACAGGGAGGCAAGAGACCCAGTACTTC; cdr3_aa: CASSGRFTGRQETQYF
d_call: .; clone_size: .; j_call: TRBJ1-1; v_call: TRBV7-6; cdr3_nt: TGTGCCAGCAGCCGGACAGATGAAGCTTTCTTT; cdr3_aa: CASSRTDEAFF
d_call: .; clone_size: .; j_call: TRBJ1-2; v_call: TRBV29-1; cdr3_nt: TGCAGCGTCGCTAGGGGGTTCGATGGCTACACCTTC; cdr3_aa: CSVARGFDGYTF
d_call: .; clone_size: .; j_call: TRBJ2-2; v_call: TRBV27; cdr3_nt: TGTGCCAGCAGTGAGGACAGACCGAACACCGGGGAGCTGTTTTTT; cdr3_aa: CASSEDRPNTGELFF
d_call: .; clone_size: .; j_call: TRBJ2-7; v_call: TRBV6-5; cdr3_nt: TGTGCCAGCAGTTCCGGCAGGGGCCCCTACGAGCAGTACTTC; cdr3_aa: CASSSGRGPYEQYF
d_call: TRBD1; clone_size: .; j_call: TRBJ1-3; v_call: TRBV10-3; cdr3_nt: TGTGCCATCAGTGAGTCCTTCGGGCAAAAGGGGGCAGGAAACACCATATATTTT; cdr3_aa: CAISESFGQKGAGNTIYF
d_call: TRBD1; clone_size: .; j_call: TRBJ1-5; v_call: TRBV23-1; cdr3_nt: TGCGCCAGCAGTCTTCCTGTGGACAGGGGGCTCGGGTATGGCAATCAGCCCCAGCATTTT; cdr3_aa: CASSLPVDRGLGYGNQPQHF
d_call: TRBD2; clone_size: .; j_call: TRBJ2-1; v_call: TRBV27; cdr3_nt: TGTGCCAGCAGTTTATCCGGACTAGCGGGAGGCCGCCGCTACAATGAGCAGTTCTTC; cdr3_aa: CASSLSGLAGGRRYNEQFF
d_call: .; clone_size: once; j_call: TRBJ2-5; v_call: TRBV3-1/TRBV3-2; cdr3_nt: TGTGCCAGCAGCGCATCGGGGGCTCGGGAGACCCAGTACTTC; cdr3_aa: CASSASGARETQYF
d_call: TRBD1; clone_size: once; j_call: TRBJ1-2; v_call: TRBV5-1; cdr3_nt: TGCGCCAGCAGCTCCACAGGGGGCCAAGCGGTAGTTGGCTACACCTTC; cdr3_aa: CASSSTGGQAVVGYTF
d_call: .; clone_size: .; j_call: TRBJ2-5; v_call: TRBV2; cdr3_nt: TGTGCCAGCAGTGGGCGGGAGACCCAGTACTTC; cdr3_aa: CASSGRETQYF
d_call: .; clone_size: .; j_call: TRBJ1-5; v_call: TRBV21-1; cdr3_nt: TGTGCCAGCAGCTCCCAGGGACAGGGGTGGCTATATAGCAATCAGCCCCAGCATTTT; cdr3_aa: CASSSQGQGWLYSNQPQHF
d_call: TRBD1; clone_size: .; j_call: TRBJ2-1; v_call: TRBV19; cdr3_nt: TGTGCCAGTAGTATCCCGGGGCAGGGGGCTAGGAATGAGCAGTTCTTC; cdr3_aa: CASSIPGQGARNEQFF
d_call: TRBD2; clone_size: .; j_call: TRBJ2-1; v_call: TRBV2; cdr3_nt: TGTGCCAGCAGTGAGGGGCCTGGCGGGAGCATTTACAATGAGCAGTTCTTC; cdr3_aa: CASSEGPGGSIYNEQFF
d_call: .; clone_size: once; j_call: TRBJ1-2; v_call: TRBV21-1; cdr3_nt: TGTGCCAGCAAGGCAGCGGTCGGCGGCTACACCTTC; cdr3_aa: CASKAAVGGYTF